A selection of T cell receptor beta chains follows, all from one sample in a study of tumor-infiltrating T cells and Merkel cell polyomavirus. The table came from immunoSEQ multiplex PCR; TCRdb's copy has only in-frame clones and leaves some out. In the table there are 2,500 to 3,500 clones, roughly four fifths of which are singletons. Material for sequencing was tumor tissue. The receptors here all came from a man in his fifties with Merkel cell carcinoma. CDR3s leave out the opening cysteine and the closing phenylalanine or tryptophan.

>TRBJ2-5|TRBV5-1
ASSPRLLGVQETQY
>TRBJ1-4|TRBV4-2
ASSQEEGLNEKLF
>TRBJ2-7|TRBV5-1
ASSLLGPTYEQY
>TRBJ2-5|TRBV7-9
ASSWDREQETQY
>TRBJ1-3|TRBV7-9
ASSLFPEFFSGNTIY
>TRBJ1-3|TRBV13
ASSLGRGAGNTIY
>TRBJ2-1|TRBV11-3
ASSYGGGGDEQF
>TRBJ1-5|TRBV18
ASSGQGAQPQH
>TRBJ1-2|TRBV28
ASRDGQGNYGYT
>TRBJ2-6|TRBV19
ASTKHDSGANVLT
>TRBJ1-1|TRBV9
ASSKGGRDTEAF
>TRBJ2-5|TRBV7-2
ASSPREIRISKETQY
>TRBJ1-2|TRBV6-1
ASTLDRGASGYT
>TRBJ1-2|TRBV7-9
ASSLSGEYYGYT
>TRBJ2-4|TRBV15
ATTPDSSNIQY
>TRBJ2-4|TRBV5-5
ASSDEGAKNIQY
>TRBJ2-3|TRBV5-5
ASSTGRGGWDTQY
>TRBJ1-1|TRBV11-3
ASSLGEATEAF
>TRBJ1-4|TRBV6-1
ASSEGQGAEKLF
>TRBJ1-1|TRBV15
ATSRALTGPLAEAF
>TRBJ1-2|TRBV11-2
ASSFGGSFGYT
>TRBJ2-5|TRBV15
ATSPGRDGQETQY
>TRBJ1-6|TRBV28
ASVGGWGSSPLH
>TRBJ1-2|TRBV2
ASSEIQTRGYT
>TRBJ1-5|TRBV13
ASSLHPQPQH
>TRBJ2-3|TRBV28
ASSLEDLRGDTQY
>TRBJ2-2|TRBV5-6
ASSLWSVRNTGELF